The T cell receptor (beta chain) described here comes from a study of T cells in Graves' hyperthyroidism and ophthalmopathy. RNA transcripts yielded amplified TCR beta CDR3 regions. Initially, a first-round RT-PCR of the TCR CDR3 employed the HTBI primer set. MiXCR, run by TCRdb on the multiplex PCR reads, gives a single entry per CDR3 protein. The sample records some 620,000 distinct CDR3 sequences, around 16% being singletons. J lost 8 bases, V lost 3 bases, and 5 bases had no gene match. Germline loops: CDR1 KGHDR, CDR2 SFDVKD. The CDR3 consists of 15 residues. The chain carries TRBV24-1 and TRBJ2-1; TRBD1 matches at 11 bases. The sequencing input was blood. The clonotype comes from a woman aged 30 to 39 with Graves' hyperthyroidism. The CDR3 DNA is TGTGCCACCAGTGATGCGGGACAGGGGGGCGATGAGCAGTTCTTC. Its protein product is CATSDAGQGGDEQFF.